This T cell receptor beta chain was sequenced in a study of shared clonotypes between healthy human individuals. Study findings and constraints: At large depth, rarefaction still showed sorted-subset sequencing to be incomplete. Represented genetic and exposure-history diversity was restricted by having few donors.

Trimming pared 5 bases from V and 11 bases from J, leaving 18 bases between. CDR3 length: 14 residues. The germline V gene encodes CDR1 SEHNR and CDR2 FQNEAQ (reference sequence). Method: immunoSEQ multiplex PCR; TCRdb's copy keeps in-frame clones and lacks some. The sample includes around 610,000 clones, about 95% seen only once; the top ten take approximately 0.1%. CD8 cells regarded as naive lacked CD45RO, were positively chosen for CCR7, and omitted terminally differentiated effector memory CD45RA+ cells. The donor cohort consisted entirely of Caucasian adults residing in Nashville, Tennessee. About this clone itself: Its antigen remains unidentified.

Sequencing was done on a sample of naive CD8+ T cells sorted from blood. The sequence came from a woman in her 30s in good health. This chain connects TRBV7-9 to TRBJ1-4; tentatively, D is TRBD1 (5 bases). DNA of the CDR3: TGTGCCAGCAGCCCGGACACGCCGGAAAGGAAACTGTTTTTT. It codes for CASSPDTPERKLFF. Full variable domain (rest looked up from reference TRBV7-9 and TRBJ1-4): DTGVSQNPRHKITKRGQNVTFRCDPISEHNRLYWYRQTLGQGPEFLTYFQNEAQLEKSRLLSDRFSAERPKGSFSTLEIQRTEQGDSAMYLCASSPDTPERKLFFGSGTQLSVL.